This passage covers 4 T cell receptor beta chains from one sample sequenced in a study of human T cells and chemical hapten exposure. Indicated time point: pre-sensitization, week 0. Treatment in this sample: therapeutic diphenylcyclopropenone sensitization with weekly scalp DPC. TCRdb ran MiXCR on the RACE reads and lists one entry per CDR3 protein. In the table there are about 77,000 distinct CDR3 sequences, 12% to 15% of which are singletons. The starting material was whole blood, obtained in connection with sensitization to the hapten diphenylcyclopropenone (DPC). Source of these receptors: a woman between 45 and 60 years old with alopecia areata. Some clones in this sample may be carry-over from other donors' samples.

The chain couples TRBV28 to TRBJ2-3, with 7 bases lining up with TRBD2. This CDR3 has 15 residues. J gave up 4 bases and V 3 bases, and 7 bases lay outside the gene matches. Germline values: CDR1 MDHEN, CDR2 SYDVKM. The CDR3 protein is CASSFSGEMADTQYF. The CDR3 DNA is TGTGCCAGCAGTTTCAGCGGGGAGATGGCAGATACGCAGTATTTT. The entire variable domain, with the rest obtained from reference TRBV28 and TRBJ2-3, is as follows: DVKVTQSSRYLVKRTGEKVFLECVQDMDHENMFWYRQDPGLGLRLIYFSYDVKMKEKGDIPEGYSVSREKKERFSLILESASTNQTSMYLCASSFSGEMADTQYFGPGTRLTVL.

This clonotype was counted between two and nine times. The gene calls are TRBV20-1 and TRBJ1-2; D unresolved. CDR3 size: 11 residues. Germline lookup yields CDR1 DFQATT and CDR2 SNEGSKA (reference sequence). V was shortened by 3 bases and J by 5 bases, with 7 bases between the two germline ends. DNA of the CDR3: TGCAGTGCTAGCACCAATTATGGCTACACCTTC. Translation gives CSASTNYGYTF.

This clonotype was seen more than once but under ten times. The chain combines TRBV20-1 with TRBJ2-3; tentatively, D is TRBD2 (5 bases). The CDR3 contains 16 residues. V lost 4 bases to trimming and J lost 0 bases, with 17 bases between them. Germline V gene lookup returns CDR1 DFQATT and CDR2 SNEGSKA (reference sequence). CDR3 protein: CSATESFGISTDTQYF. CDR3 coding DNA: TGCAGTGCTACCGAGAGTTTCGGGATAAGCACAGATACGCAGTATTTT.

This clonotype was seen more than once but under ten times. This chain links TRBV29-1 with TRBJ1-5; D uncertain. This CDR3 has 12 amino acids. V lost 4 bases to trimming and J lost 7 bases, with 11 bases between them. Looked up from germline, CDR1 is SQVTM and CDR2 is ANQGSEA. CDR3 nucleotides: TGCAGCGTTGGAGAGGGATACCAGCCCCAGCATTTT. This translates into CSVGEGYQPQHF. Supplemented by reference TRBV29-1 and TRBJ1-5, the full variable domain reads SAVISQKPSRDICQRGTSLTIQCQVDSQVTMMFWYRQQPGQSLTLIATANQGSEATYESGFVIDKFPISRPNLTFSTLTVSNMSPEDSSIYLCSVGEGYQPQHFGDGTRLSIL.